A selection of T cell receptor beta chains follows, all from one sample in a study of human versus mouse CDR3 diversity and MHC coevolution. TCRdb's table, derived via immunoSEQ multiplex PCR, lists solely in-frame clones and lacks some. The sample holds fewer than 100,000 clones, just over 90% seen once. Sequencing was done on a sample of naive CD4+ T cells from blood. All receptors come from a person aged 25 to 69 in good health. Each CDR3 is given with its conserved first and last residue. Fields, in order: J gene, V gene, CDR3 protein.

>TRBJ2-3|TRBV7-2
CASSLAPSLAGEGATQYF
>TRBJ1-2|TRBV5-1
CASTSDTTAGDLGYGYTF
>TRBJ1-2|TRBV18
CASSPRSLEEGYTF
>TRBJ2-5|TRBV5-1
CASSGDRAETQYF
>TRBJ2-2|TRBV19
CASSMTGAGELFF
>TRBJ1-5|TRBV11-2
CASSPRTGLSNQPQHF
>TRBJ2-7|TRBV18
CASSPEAGGLYEQYF
>TRBJ1-2|TRBV6-5
CASSDGQAYGYTF
>TRBJ1-5|TRBV2
CASSAAMGQGGQPQHF
>TRBJ1-6|TRBV19
CASTAQNNSPLHF
>TRBJ2-3|TRBV6-6
CASSGTGLGTDTQYF
>TRBJ2-7|TRBV7-2
CASSLGGTGIPYEQYF
>TRBJ2-1|TRBV5-1
CASSLGGVSNEQFF
>TRBJ2-5|TRBV9
CASSVDSGGGMETQYF
>TRBJ1-5|TRBV27
CASSLSGLQAFNQPQHF
>TRBJ1-2|TRBV28
CASSPGQFAYNYGYTF
>TRBJ2-3|TRBV4-3
CASSQGTGGTDTQYF
>TRBJ2-7|TRBV19
CASSISQGLSYEQYF
>TRBJ1-4|TRBV18
CASSPGTGGEKLFF
>TRBJ2-5|TRBV19
CASSITGAKTQYF
>TRBJ1-2|TRBV7-2
CASSLYMDYGYTF
>TRBJ2-2|TRBV4-2
CASNPRNGYTGELFF
>TRBJ2-3|TRBV19
CASSDRGGTTQYF
>TRBJ1-4|TRBV29-1
CSVEGGATNEKLFF
>TRBJ2-7|TRBV5-6
CASSPSGNGYEQYF
>TRBJ1-3|TRBV7-9
CASRSYGGAGNTIYF
>TRBJ1-2|TRBV5-6
CASSFWGQGGYTF
>TRBJ1-2|TRBV15
CATSRPTDRVYGYTF
>TRBJ1-2|TRBV5-1
CASSPQTQNYGYTF
>TRBJ2-7|TRBV5-1
CASSFSQGAYEQYF
>TRBJ2-2|TRBV6-5
CASSYFGTRGELFF
>TRBJ1-3|TRBV7-9
CASSFGVTSGNTIYF
>TRBJ1-3|TRBV6-1
CASSAELIINTIYF
>TRBJ2-1|TRBV7-9
CASSPNTGREQFF
>TRBJ1-2|TRBV9
CASSVAPTANYGYTF
>TRBJ1-1|TRBV4-1
CASSQWTVIGEAFF
>TRBJ1-1|TRBV18
CASSPQGTHTEAFF
>TRBJ2-6|TRBV19
CASTGLAGESGANVLTF
>TRBJ2-7|TRBV7-3
CASSPDRVHEQYF
>TRBJ2-5|TRBV27
CASSADWASGGRKTQYF
>TRBJ2-7|TRBV9
CASSVGGLEEQYF
>TRBJ1-6|TRBV10-3
CAISESEDNSPLHF
>TRBJ1-3|TRBV6-6
CASSYPGSGNTIYF
>TRBJ1-5|TRBV6-6
CASSRQGARSNQPQHF
>TRBJ2-7|TRBV4-1
CASSQDTTFTNTVGEQYF
>TRBJ2-7|TRBV6-5
CASRDSSYEQYF
>TRBJ2-2|TRBV6-5
CASSPTGNTGELFF
>TRBJ1-1|TRBV9
CASSVGVGATEAFF